What follows are 20 T cell receptor beta chains derived from one specimen sequenced in a study of siplizumab effects on memory and regulatory T cells. Assay used: immunoSEQ multiplex PCR; TCRdb lists only in-frame clones, some missing. The sample lists nearly 85,000 clones; 87% were seen once. The sample consisted of Tregs sorted from blood. The receptors were sampled from a human donor in good health.

CDR3 in DNA: TGTGCCAGCAGTGACGGGGTCGGGACAGATACGCAGTATTTT. This sequence encodes CASSDGVGTDTQYF. This sequence joins TRBV6-1 and TRBJ2-3; D perhaps matches TRBD2 (5 bases). CDR1 and CDR2 (germline): MNHNS, SASEGT. The CDR3 contains 14 residues. V lost 3 bases and J 3 bases, leaving 10 bases between the germline ends.

This clone occurred once. The V gene is TRBV10-3, the J gene TRBJ1-2; TRBD1 matches 9 bases. With 5 bases clipped from V and 5 bases from J, the junction kept 6 bases outside the gene matches. The CDR3 has 14 residues. Germline CDR1 ENHRY, CDR2 SYGVKD. CDR3 sequence reads: CAISPWTGEYGYTF. CDR3 DNA sequence: TGTGCCATCAGTCCTTGGACAGGGGAATATGGCTACACCTTC.

This clone occurred once. The J gene is TRBJ1-6, the V gene TRBV28, with a possible D match to TRBD1 (5 bases). The ends were cut back, 10 bases at V and 5 bases at J, with 18 bases in the middle. The CDR3 totals 15 residues. From germline, CDR1 is MDHEN and CDR2 SYDVKM. This CDR3 reads CAINDWGPNNSPLHF. The CDR3 DNA is TGTGCCATCAACGACTGGGGCCCAAATAATTCACCCCTCCACTTT.

The CDR3 region has the DNA TGTGCCAGCACTGACGGACCATATCAGCCCCAGCATTTT. This encodes CASTDGPYQPQHF. This rearrangement joins TRBV6-1 to TRBJ1-5; D is undetermined. The CDR3 runs 13 residues. Trimming removed 7 bases from V and 5 bases from J, with 12 bases in between. Germline V gene data show CDR1 as MNHNS and CDR2 as SASEGT.

The chain carries TRBV6-1 and TRBJ2-7, with D unclear. Trimming left V 3 bases short and J 2 bases short, with 17 bases between. CDR1 MNHNS and CDR2 SASEGT come from the germline V gene. The CDR3 runs to 16 residues. CDR3 region: CASSDGFEPFTYEQYF. CDR3 in DNA: TGTGCCAGCAGTGATGGTTTTGAGCCTTTCACCTACGAGCAGTACTTC.

The chain couples TRBV11-2 to TRBJ1-1; D is uncertain. The CDR3 covers 14 residues. The germline V gene has CDR1 SGHAT and CDR2 FQNNGV. Trimming cost V 2 bases and J 1 base, with 8 bases left between them. The CDR3 bases are TGTGCCAGCAGCTTAAGCCTAAAGAACACTGAAGCTTTCTTT. This codes for CASSLSLKNTEAFF.

The rearrangement uses TRBV5-1 and TRBJ2-3; either TRBD1 or TRBD2 may fit D (5 bases each). This CDR3 region has 13 residues. Looked up from germline, CDR1 is SGHRS and CDR2 is YFSETQ. The V end was cut by 4 bases, the J end by 5 bases, with 11 bases between. CDR3 nucleotides: TGCGCCAGCAGCGCCGGGACCAGAGATACGCAGTATTTT. This codes for CASSAGTRDTQYF.

This chain connects TRBV7-9 to TRBJ1-2, with no clear D. V gave up 3 bases and J gave up 6 bases, with 11 bases separating them. The germline V gene encodes CDR1 SEHNR and CDR2 FQNEAQ (reference sequence). The CDR3 spans 13 residues. CDR3 DNA: TGTGCCAGCAGCTTCGGCGGTATTAATGGCTACACCTTC. Translated: CASSFGGINGYTF.

This sequence joins TRBV4-1 and TRBJ2-5; 7 bases fit TRBD1. The CDR3 consists of 14 residues. Germline CDR1 reads MGHRA; CDR2 reads YSYEKL. Trimming cost V 4 bases and J 4 bases; bases outside gene matches: 6. This CDR3 is CASSRETGAETQYF. Here the CDR3 DNA reads TGCGCCAGCAGCCGAGAAACAGGGGCAGAGACCCAGTACTTC.

V usage is TRBV6-1 and J usage is TRBJ1-1; 7 bases align to TRBD1. The CDR3 runs 15 residues. The V and J ends lost 5 bases and 4 bases, in that order; junction bases with no gene match: 10. Germline V lookup: CDR1 MNHNS, CDR2 SASEGT. This chain's CDR3 is CASSKTQGYGTEAFF. Written as DNA, the CDR3 is TGTGCCAGCAGTAAAACACAGGGGTATGGCACTGAAGCTTTCTTT.

CDR3 amino acids: CASRGGTGRNQPQHF. The CDR3 nucleotides read TGTGCCAGCAGAGGAGGGACAGGGCGGAATCAGCCCCAGCATTTT. This sequence joins TRBV6-6 and TRBJ1-5, with TRBD1 identical over 9 bases. Germline V CDR1 and CDR2: MNHNY, SVGAGI (reference sequence). Losses at the gene ends were 6 bases for V and 4 bases for J; bases not matched to a gene: 7. There are 15 residues in the CDR3.

This clone was found once. This rearrangement joins TRBV27 to TRBJ1-4, with D maybe TRBD1 (5 bases). This CDR3 is built from 15 residues. The germline V and J ends were trimmed by 1 base and 3 bases, with 9 bases remaining between them. Germline V gene data show CDR1 as MNHEY and CDR2 as SMNVEV (reference sequence). The CDR3 bases are TGTGCCAGCAGTTTATTTGGGGCTGCTAATGAAAAACTGTTTTTT. This gives the protein CASSLFGAANEKLFF.

The rearrangement links TRBV9 to TRBJ2-2; 7 nucleotides align to TRBD1. Germline CDR1 is SGDLS and CDR2 is YYNGEE. This CDR3 is 14 amino acids long. V was clipped by 4 bases and J by 6 bases; unmatched bases: 6. The DNA for the CDR3 is TGTGCCAGCAGCCTAGACAGGGTCCCCGGGGAGCTGTTTTTT. Its protein is CASSLDRVPGELFF. The complete variable domain, with remaining parts taken from reference TRBV9 and TRBJ2-2, reads DSGVTQTPKHLITATGQRVTLRCSPRSGDLSVYWYQQSLDQGLQFLIQYYNGEERAKGNILERFSAQQFPDLHSELNLSSLELGDSALYFCASSLDRVPGELFFGEGSRLTVL.

The chain couples TRBV15 to TRBJ2-1, with D hard to call. The CDR3 consists of 15 residues. V lost 4 bases and J lost 0, with 10 bases in between. CDR1 and CDR2 from the germline V gene are LNHNV and YYDKDF (reference sequence). The CDR3 DNA is TGTGCCACCAGCATAACTCAAAGCTCCTACAATGAGCAGTTCTTC. It is translated as CATSITQSSYNEQFF.

The V and J genes are TRBV7-9 and TRBJ1-1; TRBD1 might be the D (5 bases). Between the trimmed V and J ends, which lost 5 bases and 0 bases, there was a span of 10 bases. Germline CDR1 reads SEHNR; CDR2 reads FQNEAQ (reference sequence). CDR3 size: 14 residues. The CDR3 coding sequence is TGTGCCAGCAGCCCCTGGGGCCTGAACACTGAAGCTTTCTTT. This sequence encodes CASSPWGLNTEAFF.

The V gene is TRBV6-1, the J gene TRBJ2-7; D not resolved. The CDR3 consists of 16 residues. The V end lost 2 bases, the J end lost 3 bases, and 17 bases lay between the germline ends. Germline assignment: CDR1 MNHNS and CDR2 SASEGT. The CDR3: CASSESFLNPYYEQYF. CDR3 sequence (DNA): TGTGCCAGCAGTGAATCGTTCTTAAACCCCTACTACGAGCAGTACTTC.

The gene calls are TRBV6-5 and TRBJ2-7, with D uncertain. The V and J ends lost 6 bases and 7 bases respectively, with 10 bases between them. Germline-derived CDR1 and CDR2 are MNHEY and SVGAGI. CDR3 size: 11 residues. The CDR3 bases are TGTGCCAGCAGCATGGGCCAGGAGCAGTACTTC. It specifies CASSMGQEQYF.

The chain joins TRBV6-1 to TRBJ2-4; no reliable D call. The CDR3 loop spans 15 amino acids. In germline, CDR1 is MNHNS, CDR2 SASEGT. The V end was cut by 2 bases, the J end by 0 bases, with 8 bases between. This chain's CDR3 is CASSEQKLAKNIQYF. CDR3 nucleotides: TGTGCCAGCAGTGAACAGAAACTAGCCAAAAACATTCAGTACTTC.

This clone appeared a single time. V gene TRBV20-1 combines with J gene TRBJ2-3; D ambiguous. The CDR3 runs to 10 residues. The germline gives CDR1 DFQATT, CDR2 SNEGSKA (reference sequence). V lost 4 bases and J 2 bases, leaving 1 base between the germline ends. The DNA for the CDR3 is TGCAGTGCTAACACAGATACGCAGTATTTT. It translates to CSANTDTQYF.

The rearrangement uses TRBV6-1 and TRBJ1-1; 9 bases fit TRBD1. V was pared by 6 bases and J by 4 bases, with 6 bases of the junction left unmatched. Germline CDR1 reads MNHNS; CDR2 reads SASEGT. This CDR3 is built from 14 residues. The CDR3 nucleotides are TGTGCCAGCAGGAATCAGGGACAGGGCACTGAAGCTTTCTTT. This sequence encodes CASRNQGQGTEAFF.